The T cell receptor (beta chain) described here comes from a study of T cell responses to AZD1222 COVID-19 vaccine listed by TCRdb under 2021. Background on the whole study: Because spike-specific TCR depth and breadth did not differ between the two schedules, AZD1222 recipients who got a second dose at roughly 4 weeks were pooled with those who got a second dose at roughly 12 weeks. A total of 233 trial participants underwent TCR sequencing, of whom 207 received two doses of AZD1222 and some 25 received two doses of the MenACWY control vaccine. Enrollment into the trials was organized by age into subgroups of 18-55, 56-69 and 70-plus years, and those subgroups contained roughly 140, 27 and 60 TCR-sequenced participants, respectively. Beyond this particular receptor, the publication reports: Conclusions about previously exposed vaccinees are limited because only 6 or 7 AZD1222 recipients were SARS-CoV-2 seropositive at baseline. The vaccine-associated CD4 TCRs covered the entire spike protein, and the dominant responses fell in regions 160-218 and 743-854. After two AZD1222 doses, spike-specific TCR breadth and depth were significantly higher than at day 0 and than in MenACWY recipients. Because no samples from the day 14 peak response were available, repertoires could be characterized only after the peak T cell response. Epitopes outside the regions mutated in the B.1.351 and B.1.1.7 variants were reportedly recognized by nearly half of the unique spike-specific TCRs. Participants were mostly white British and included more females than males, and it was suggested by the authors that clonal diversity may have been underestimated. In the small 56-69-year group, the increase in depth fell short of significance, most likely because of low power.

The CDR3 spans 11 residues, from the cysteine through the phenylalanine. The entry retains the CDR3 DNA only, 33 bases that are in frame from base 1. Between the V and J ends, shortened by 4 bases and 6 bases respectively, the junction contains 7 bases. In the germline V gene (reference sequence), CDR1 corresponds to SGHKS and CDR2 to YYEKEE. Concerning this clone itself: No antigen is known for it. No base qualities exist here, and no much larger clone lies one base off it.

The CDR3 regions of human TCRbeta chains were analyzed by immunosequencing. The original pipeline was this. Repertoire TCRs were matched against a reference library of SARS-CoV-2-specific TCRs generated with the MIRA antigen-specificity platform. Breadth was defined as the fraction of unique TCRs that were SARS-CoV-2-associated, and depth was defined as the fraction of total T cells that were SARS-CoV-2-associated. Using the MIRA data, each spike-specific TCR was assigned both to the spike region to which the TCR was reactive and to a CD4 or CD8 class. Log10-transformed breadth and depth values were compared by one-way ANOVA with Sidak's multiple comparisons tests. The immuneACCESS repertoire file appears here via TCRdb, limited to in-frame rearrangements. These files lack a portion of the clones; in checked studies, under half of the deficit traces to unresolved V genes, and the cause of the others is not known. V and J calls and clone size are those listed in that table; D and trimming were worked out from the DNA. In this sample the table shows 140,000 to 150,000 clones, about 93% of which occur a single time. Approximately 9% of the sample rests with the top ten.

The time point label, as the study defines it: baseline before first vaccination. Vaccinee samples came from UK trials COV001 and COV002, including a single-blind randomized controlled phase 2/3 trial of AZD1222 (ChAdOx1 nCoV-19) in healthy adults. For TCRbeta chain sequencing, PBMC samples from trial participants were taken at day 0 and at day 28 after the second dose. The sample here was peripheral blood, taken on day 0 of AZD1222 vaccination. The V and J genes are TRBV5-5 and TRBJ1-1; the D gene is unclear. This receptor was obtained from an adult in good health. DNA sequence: TGTGCCAGCAGCCGTCGTGCTGAAGCTTTCTTT. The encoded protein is CASSRRAEAFF.